This TCR beta chain was recorded in a study of T-cell memory formation after mild COVID-19 listed by TCRdb under 2021. Regarding the research as a whole: Most TCR sequence clusters were specific to one of the two donors. Two young, previously healthy adult volunteers made up the cohort, one male and one female. In two donors, T-cell clones that expanded and contracted after mild COVID-19 were followed by sequencing TCRalpha and TCRbeta repertoires longitudinally.

Broader findings and caveats from the paper: Whether the second-wave clones peaking on day 37 were SARS-CoV-2 specific was not confirmed. Only a couple of mild cases were covered by the study, and larger cohorts that include severe cases with pre-infection samples were considered necessary. Contracting CD4+ clones appeared mostly in the CM and EM memory subsets, whereas CD8+ clones were enriched in EMRA. Some responding clones were detected in pre-infection memory, suggesting pre-existing cross-reactive memory T cells joined the SARS-CoV-2 response. Balanced CD4/CD8 phenotypes were observed for clones contracting from day 15 to 85, whereas a bias towards CD4+ was observed for a second wave of clones expanding from day 15 to 37.

Ficoll-Paque density gradient centrifugation was used to isolate PBMCs. As regards this clonotype: Its binding antigen is unknown. Base qualities are not at hand, and no much larger clone is one base apart.

The listed sequencing device is Illumina NovaSeq 6000. Using 5'RACE with constant-segment primers, TCRalpha and TCRbeta cDNA libraries were constructed, with sample barcodes and unique molecular identifiers added in the process. Trizol reagent was used to extract RNA from every sample. The libraries were amplified in two PCR steps, and the second step added a second sample barcode and Illumina TruSeq adapters. Libraries were sequenced on an Illumina NovaSeq with 2 x 150 bp paired-end reads. The paper's processing steps were these. With migec v1.2.7, reads were demultiplexed and then collapsed into UMI-guided consensus sequences. With mixcr v2.1.11, UMI consensuses were aligned to TRA and TRB V and J templates and assembled into clonotypes. Expanded or contracted clonotypes were those called significant by both edgeR and NoisET, with noise models trained on biological replicates. For edgeR calls, the thresholds were a false discovery rate-adjusted p below 0.01 and a log2 fold-change of 1. As an exploratory analysis of dynamics, PCA with hierarchical clustering was applied to max-normalized trajectories of the 1000 most abundant clonotypes. Separately sequenced CD4+ and CD8+ repertoires were used to assign the CD4 or CD8 phenotype of responding clones. Using fastp at Q25 and MiXCR, TCRdb reprocessed the public reads and kept productive beta chains. When rows share a CDR3 protein, they turn into one entry using the most common DNA and genes. TCRdb's processing, not the authors', yielded these V and J calls. Present in this sample are 450,000 or so distinct CDR3 sequences, around 27% of which were seen just once. Of the sample, around 13% falls within the top ten clones.

Compared with germline, V lacks 6 bases and J lacks 3 bases; bases without a gene match: 4. Per the germline V gene (reference sequence), SEHNR is the CDR1 and FQNEAQ is the CDR2. Including the terminal cysteine and phenylalanine, the CDR3 comprises 13 residues. Only CDR3 DNA is held: 39 bases, read in frame from base 1. The rearranged segments are TRBV7-9 and TRBJ2-7; 8 nucleotides in the junction match TRBD2. Source material: PBMCs or a T cell subset sorted from them (not recorded which). The TCR comes from an adult woman who had mild COVID-19 (a few samples of this study predate the infection). The sample titles of this study are shuffled in the database, so cell type and time point are left out; the donor was told from shared clones. The CDR3 region reads CASRSGTSYEQYF. In nucleotide form, the sequence is TGTGCCAGCAGATCCGGGACTAGCTACGAGCAGTACTTC.